The next 25 T cell receptor beta chains were all read from a single sample in a study of blood T cell repertoires in COVID-19. Assay: immunoSEQ multiplex PCR; the TCRdb copy retains only in-frame clones and omits some. This sample has about 320,000 clones, with about nine tenths found just once. The sequenced sample consisted of PBMCs or T cells enriched from blood (not recorded which). These receptors were collected from a woman aged 18 to 35 who had recovered from COVID-19.

The chain links TRBV3-1 (or the pseudogene TRBV3-2) to TRBJ1-2, with D hard to call. Trimming shortened V by 5 bases and J by 3 bases, and 7 bases separated the two germline ends. Germline V gives CDR1 LGHDT, CDR2 YNNKEL (reference sequence). The CDR3 extends over 12 amino acids. The CDR3 coding sequence is TGTGCCAGCAGCTTGGGCCACTATGGCTACACCTTC. This sequence encodes CASSLGHYGYTF.

This clone was detected only a few times. The chain carries TRBV6-5 and TRBJ1-4; no firm D call. Germline-derived CDR1 and CDR2 are MNHEY and SVGAGI. The CDR3 contains 14 residues. V was pared by 4 bases and J by 7 bases, with 13 bases between. The CDR3 DNA reads TGTGCCAGCAGTTTCTCGGGCCGGTTTGAAAAACTGTTTTTT. As protein: CASSFSGRFEKLFF.

The chain uses TRBV4-1 and TRBJ1-1; 7 nucleotides agree with TRBD1. Germline CDR1 reads MGHRA; CDR2 reads YSYEKL. This CDR3 spans 12 amino acids. J was trimmed by 5 bases and V by 5 bases; bases with no gene match: 2. CDR3 sequence (DNA): TGCGCCAGCAGCGCAGGGGGGACTGAAGCTTTCTTT. Amino acids: CASSAGGTEAFF.

As regards this clone: The junction and the germline gene differ at one end; a read error may be behind it. This sequence joins TRBV18 and TRBJ1-1; TRBD1 aligns across 7 bases. Per germline, CDR1 KGHSH and CDR2 LQKENI. The CDR3 covers 15 residues. CDR3 amino acids: CASRDRVGLNAEAFF. In DNA form, the CDR3 reads TGTGCCAGCCGAGACAGGGTGGGGTTGAACGCTGAAGCTTTCTTT.

The chain recombines TRBV18 with TRBJ1-4, with D perhaps TRBD1 (5 bases). This CDR3 is built from 15 residues. The V end lost 3 bases, the J end lost 0 bases, and 8 bases lay between the germline ends. The germline CDR1 and CDR2 sequences are KGHSH and LQKENI. CDR3 coding DNA: TGTGCCAGCTCACCCCAACAGGCAACTAATGAAAAACTGTTTTTT. Its protein product is CASSPQQATNEKLFF. Combining the CDR3 with reference TRBV18 and TRBJ1-4 gives the whole variable domain NAGVMQNPRHLVRRRGQEARLRCSPMKGHSHVYWYRQLPEEGLKFMVYLQKENIIDESGMPKERFSAEFPKEGPSILRIQQVVRGDSAAYFCASSPQQATNEKLFFGSGTQLSVL.

This clone was counted a single time. J is TRBJ2-7 and V is TRBV7-9, with a weak D call TRBD1 (5 bases). Germline CDR1 and CDR2: SEHNR and FQNEAQ (reference sequence). V shed 0 bases and J shed 4 bases, with 13 bases lying between them. The CDR3 is 15 residues long. CDR3 region: CASSLAGRAVYEQYF. DNA of the CDR3: TGTGCCAGCAGCTTAGCGGGCAGGGCGGTATACGAGCAGTACTTC.

The chain has TRBV28 and TRBJ2-1; TRBD2 matches 8 bases. CDR1 is MDHEN and CDR2 is SYDVKM in the germline V gene. V trimming: 4 bases; J trimming: 7 bases; junction bases outside the gene matches: 18. This CDR3 is built from 18 residues. The DNA of the CDR3 is TGTGCCAGCAGTTCTTTCAGCGGGTCAGCGGGAGTGAGGAATGAGCAGTTCTTC. Its protein is CASSSFSGSAGVRNEQFF. Combining the CDR3 with reference TRBV28 and TRBJ2-1 gives the whole variable domain DVKVTQSSRYLVKRTGEKVFLECVQDMDHENMFWYRQDPGLGLRLIYFSYDVKMKEKGDIPEGYSVSREKKERFSLILESASTNQTSMYLCASSSFSGSAGVRNEQFFGPGTRLTVL.

The chain uses TRBV5-5 and TRBJ1-1; a weak D match, TRBD1 (5 bases). CDR3 size: 15 residues. The V gene's germline CDR1 is SGHKS and CDR2 YYEKEE (reference sequence). Trimming pared 6 bases from V and 5 bases from J, leaving 20 bases between. The CDR3 bases are TGTGCCAGCACCCCTCGGTGGGGCGCCGGGACTGAAGCTTTCTTT. Its translation is CASTPRWGAGTEAFF. The variable domain in full, with the rest retrieved from reference TRBV5-5 and TRBJ1-1, is DAGVTQSPTHLIKTRGQQVTLRCSPISGHKSVSWYQQVLGQGPQFIFQYYEKEERGRGNFPDRFSARQFPNYSSELNVNALLLGDSALYLCASTPRWGAGTEAFFGQGTRLTVV.

The CDR3 reads CATSQQGRNQPQHF. CDR3 DNA sequence: TGTGCCACCAGCCAACAGGGCCGGAATCAGCCCCAGCATTTT. The chain carries TRBV15 and TRBJ1-5; D perhaps matches TRBD1 (6 bases). Germline values: CDR1 LNHNV, CDR2 YYDKDF (reference sequence). The V end lost 5 bases, the J end lost 4 bases, and 12 bases lay between the germline ends. The CDR3 has 14 amino acids.

The V call is TRBV27, the J call TRBJ1-6; D uncertain. Per the germline V gene, CDR1 is MNHEY and CDR2 is SMNVEV (reference sequence). The CDR3 totals 14 residues. Trimming took 5 bases from V and 10 from J, leaving 15 bases between them. In DNA form, the CDR3 reads TGTGCCAGCAGTCCTAACCTCCTGGAGTCACCCCTCCACTTT. It codes for CASSPNLLESPLHF.

The V gene is TRBV15, the J gene TRBJ2-7, with D perhaps matching TRBD1 (6 bases). Germline assignment: CDR1 LNHNV and CDR2 YYDKDF (reference sequence). With 0 bases removed from V and 2 bases from J, the gap between germline ends came to 11 bases. The CDR3 is made up of 15 amino acids. CDR3 in amino acids: CATSRDWAGAYEQYF. CDR3 nucleotides: TGTGCCACCAGCAGAGATTGGGCAGGGGCCTACGAGCAGTACTTC.

The rearrangement joins TRBV19 to TRBJ1-3; 9 bases are a match to TRBD1. V lost 5 bases to trimming and J lost 8 bases; unmatched junction nucleotides: 10. The CDR3 contains 15 residues. The germline V gene encodes CDR1 LNHDA and CDR2 SQIVND (reference sequence). This chain's CDR3 is CASSPGTGRGDTIYF. Here the CDR3 DNA reads TGTGCCAGTAGTCCTGGGACAGGGCGAGGGGACACCATATATTTT.

This chain joins TRBV3-1 (or the pseudogene TRBV3-2) and TRBJ2-7; tentatively, D is TRBD2 (5 bases). V was shortened by 1 base and J by 1 base, with 11 bases between the two germline ends. This CDR3 comprises 15 residues. CDR1 LGHDT and CDR2 YNNKEL come from the germline V gene (reference sequence). DNA for the CDR3: TGTGCCAGCAGCCAAGCCAGCGGAGGTTCCTACGAGCAGTACTTC. It codes for CASSQASGGSYEQYF.

This chain links TRBV28 with TRBJ2-7; D possibly corresponds to TRBD2 (7 bases). Trimming took off 4 bases at V and 0 bases at J, with 16 bases between the two ends. This CDR3 region has 16 residues. The germline V gene has CDR1 MDHEN and CDR2 SYDVKM. Here the CDR3 DNA reads TGTGCCAGCAGTTCACCGCCGGGGGGCAGCTCCTACGAGCAGTACTTC. Translated: CASSSPPGGSSYEQYF.

The V gene is TRBV30, the J gene TRBJ1-4; 10 nucleotides agree with TRBD1. This CDR3 comprises 15 residues. With 4 bases clipped from V and 8 bases from J, the junction kept 10 bases outside the gene matches. Germline loops: CDR1 GTSNPN, CDR2 SVGIG (reference sequence). CDR3 DNA: TGTGCCTGGACCAAATCCGGGACAGGGGCAGAAAAACTGTTTTTT. Translating gives CAWTKSGTGAEKLFF. The full variable domain, rest sourced from reference TRBV30 and TRBJ1-4, is SQTIHQWPATLVQPVGSPLSLECTVEGTSNPNLYWYRQAAGRGLQLLFYSVGIGQISSEVPQNLSASRPQDRQFILSSKKLLLSDSGFYLCAWTKSGTGAEKLFFGSGTQLSVL.

The rearrangement joins TRBV11-2 to TRBJ1-1; 7 bases agree with TRBD1. The germline CDR1 and CDR2 sequences are SGHAT and FQNNGV. The CDR3 contains 14 residues. Trimming removed 3 bases from V and 1 base from J; junction bases left unmatched: 2. The DNA of the CDR3 is TGTGCCAGCAGCTTCCGGACAGGGAACACTGAAGCTTTCTTT. It yields the protein CASSFRTGNTEAFF.

This clone was recorded only once. The CDR3 DNA reads TGCGCCAGCAGCTTGGGGGCTGCGAATCAGCCCCAGCATTTT. Its translation: CASSLGAANQPQHF. The chain links TRBV5-1 to TRBJ1-5, with D hard to call. Germline V gene data show CDR1 as SGHRS and CDR2 as YFSETQ. The CDR3 has 14 amino acids. Trimming shortened V by 0 bases and J by 4 bases, and 8 bases separated the two germline ends.

The chain couples TRBV5-6 to TRBJ1-4; the D is unclear. The CDR3 consists of 13 residues. CDR1 SGHDT and CDR2 YYEEEE come from the germline V gene. Trimming pared 1 base from V and 8 bases from J, leaving 9 bases between. The CDR3 spells CASSLKFGEKLFF. Here the CDR3 DNA reads TGTGCCAGCAGCTTGAAGTTTGGCGAAAAACTGTTTTTT.

The chain uses TRBV15 and TRBJ2-4; TRBD1 matches at 7 bases. Germline V gene data show CDR1 as LNHNV and CDR2 as YYDKDF (reference sequence). The ends lost 4 bases at V and 1 base at J; junction bases unmatched: 7. CDR3 length equals 16 residues. In DNA, the CDR3 is TGTGCCACCAGCAACAGGGGTTCAGGGGCCAAAAACATTCAGTACTTC. Protein product: CATSNRGSGAKNIQYF.

The V call is TRBV5-1, the J call TRBJ2-7; 10 bases align to TRBD2. The CDR3 runs to 14 residues. The J segment lost 6 bases and the V segment lost 4 bases, leaving 7 bases of the junction unmatched. CDR1 and CDR2 from the germline V gene are SGHRS and YFSETQ. This CDR3 is CASSPGTSALEQYF. In DNA form, the CDR3 reads TGCGCCAGCAGCCCCGGGACTAGCGCCCTCGAGCAGTACTTC.

Notes on this clone: Other DNA sequences in this sample translate to the same CDR3. The CDR3 bases are TGTGCCAGTAGTACGGGACAGCTTAGCAATCAGCCCCAGCATTTT. Protein sequence: CASSTGQLSNQPQHF. The gene calls are TRBV19 and TRBJ1-5, with TRBD1 matching over 7 bases. Germline loops: CDR1 LNHDA, CDR2 SQIVND (reference sequence). The CDR3 is made up of 15 amino acids. The V and J ends lost 4 bases and 0 bases, in that order; junction bases with no gene match: 3.

J is TRBJ1-1 and V is TRBV9; the D is unclear. V was trimmed by 6 bases and J by 4 bases, leaving 16 bases between them. Germline V lookup: CDR1 SGDLS, CDR2 YYNGEE. The CDR3 consists of 14 residues. CDR3 nucleotide sequence: TGTGCCAGCACCCAATTCGAAGCTAGCACTGAAGCTTTCTTT. It codes for CASTQFEASTEAFF.

This sequence joins TRBV6-1 and TRBJ2-7; 7 bases agree with TRBD2. CDR1 and CDR2 (germline): MNHNS, SASEGT. V trimming: 3 bases; J trimming: 3 bases; junction bases outside the gene matches: 5. The CDR3 covers 14 residues. The CDR3 loop reads CASSDPGGGYEQYF. The CDR3, as DNA: TGTGCCAGCAGTGACCCGGGAGGAGGCTACGAGCAGTACTTC.

The chain is built from TRBV27 and TRBJ1-1, with a possible D match to TRBD1 (6 bases). The germline V gene encodes CDR1 MNHEY and CDR2 SMNVEV (reference sequence). Trimming left V 5 bases short and J 1 base short, with 29 bases between. The CDR3 length is 20 residues. This CDR3 is CASSPTTFSSRQVGNTEAFF. In nucleotides, the CDR3 is TGTGCCAGCAGTCCTACCACTTTCTCGAGTAGACAGGTAGGGAACACTGAAGCTTTCTTT.

The gene calls are TRBV24-1 and TRBJ2-2; TRBD1 aligns across 8 bases. The length of the CDR3 is 13 residues. V gave up 10 bases and J gave up 6 bases; unmatched junction bases: 6. CDR1 is KGHDR and CDR2 is SFDVKD in the germline V gene. Written as DNA, the CDR3 is TGTGCCACTTCCAGGGGGCCGGCCGGGGAGCTGTTTTTT. Its translation is CATSRGPAGELFF.